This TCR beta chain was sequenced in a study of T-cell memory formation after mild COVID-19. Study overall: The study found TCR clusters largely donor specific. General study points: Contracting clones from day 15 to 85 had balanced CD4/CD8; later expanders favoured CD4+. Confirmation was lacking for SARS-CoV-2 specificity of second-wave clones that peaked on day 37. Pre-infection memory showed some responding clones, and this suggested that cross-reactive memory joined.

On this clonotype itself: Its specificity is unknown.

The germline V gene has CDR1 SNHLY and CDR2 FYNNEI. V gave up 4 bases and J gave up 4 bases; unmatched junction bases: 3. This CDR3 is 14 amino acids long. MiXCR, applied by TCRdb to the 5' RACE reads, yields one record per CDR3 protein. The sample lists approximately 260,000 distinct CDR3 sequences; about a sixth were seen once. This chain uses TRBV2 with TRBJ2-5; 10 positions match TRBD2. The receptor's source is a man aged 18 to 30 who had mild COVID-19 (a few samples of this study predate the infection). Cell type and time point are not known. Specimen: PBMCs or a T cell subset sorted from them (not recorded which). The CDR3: CASSALAGAETQYF. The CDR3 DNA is TGTGCCAGCAGTGCGCTAGCGGGGGCAGAGACCCAGTACTTC.